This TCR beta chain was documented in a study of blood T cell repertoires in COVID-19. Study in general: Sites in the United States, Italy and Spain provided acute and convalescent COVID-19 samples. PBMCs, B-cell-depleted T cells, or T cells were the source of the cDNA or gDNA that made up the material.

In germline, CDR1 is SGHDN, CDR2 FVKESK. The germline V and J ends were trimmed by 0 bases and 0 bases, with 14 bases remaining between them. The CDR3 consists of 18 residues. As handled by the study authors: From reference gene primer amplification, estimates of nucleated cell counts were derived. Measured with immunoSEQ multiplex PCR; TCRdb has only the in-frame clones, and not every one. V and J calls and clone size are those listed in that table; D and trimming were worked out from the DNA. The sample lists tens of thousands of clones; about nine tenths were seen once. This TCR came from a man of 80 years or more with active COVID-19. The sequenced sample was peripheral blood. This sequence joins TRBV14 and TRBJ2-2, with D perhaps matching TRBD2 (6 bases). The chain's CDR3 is CASSQEFRGWTNTGELFF. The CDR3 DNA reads TGTGCCAGCAGCCAAGAGTTTCGGGGGTGGACGAACACCGGGGAGCTGTTTTTT.